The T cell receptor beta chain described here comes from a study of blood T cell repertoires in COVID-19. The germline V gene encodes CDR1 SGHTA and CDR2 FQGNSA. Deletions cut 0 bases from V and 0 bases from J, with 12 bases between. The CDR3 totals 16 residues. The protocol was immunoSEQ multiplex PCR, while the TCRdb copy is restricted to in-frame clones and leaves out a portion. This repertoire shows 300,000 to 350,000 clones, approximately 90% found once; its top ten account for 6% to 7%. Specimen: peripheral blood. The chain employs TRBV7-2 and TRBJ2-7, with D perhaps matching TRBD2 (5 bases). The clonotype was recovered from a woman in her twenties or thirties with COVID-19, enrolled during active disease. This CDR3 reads CASSLASGLSSYEQYF. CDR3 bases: TGTGCCAGCAGCTTAGCGAGCGGCCTTAGCTCCTACGAGCAGTACTTC.